This T cell receptor beta chain emerged from a study of blood T cell repertoires in COVID-19. Study as a whole: Both acute and convalescent COVID-19 samples were obtained from the United States, Italy and Spain.

The study drew participants aged about 18 to 95 years from 20 to 30 US areas. The authors' processing: Estimates of nucleated cell counts were drawn from the amplification of reference gene primers. Profiling relied on immunoSEQ multiplex PCR, and the TCRdb table lists in-frame clones only, not all of them. V, J and clone size reflect that table, while D and trimming were determined from the DNA. There are around 290,000 clones in the sample; nearly 90% occur only once, and approximately 1% lies in the top ten. The CDR3 has 15 amino acids. Trimming stripped 8 bases from V and 1 base from J, with 18 bases between. Per the germline V gene, CDR1 is MNHEY and CDR2 is SVGAGI.

This TCR came from a woman in her twenties or thirties who had recovered from COVID-19. Source material: PBMCs or T cells enriched from blood (not recorded which). The chain carries TRBV6-5 and TRBJ2-7, with D possibly being TRBD2 (6 bases). CDR3 coding DNA: TGTGCCAGCCGTCGCAGGGAGGAGCTATCCTACGAGCAGTACTTC. This encodes CASRRREELSYEQYF.